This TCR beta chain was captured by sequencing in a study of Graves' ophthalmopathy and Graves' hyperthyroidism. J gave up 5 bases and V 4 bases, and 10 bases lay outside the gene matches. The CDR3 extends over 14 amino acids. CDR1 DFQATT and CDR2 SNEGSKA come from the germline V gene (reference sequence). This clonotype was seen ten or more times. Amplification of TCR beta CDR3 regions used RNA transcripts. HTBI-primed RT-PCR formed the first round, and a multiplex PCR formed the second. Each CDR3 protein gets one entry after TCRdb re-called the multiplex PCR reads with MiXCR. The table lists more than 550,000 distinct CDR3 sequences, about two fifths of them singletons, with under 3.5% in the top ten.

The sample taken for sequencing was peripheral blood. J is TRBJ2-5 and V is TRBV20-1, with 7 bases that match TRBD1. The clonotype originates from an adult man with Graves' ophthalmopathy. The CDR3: CSATGQEDWETQYF. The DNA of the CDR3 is TGCAGTGCTACTGGACAGGAAGACTGGGAGACCCAGTACTTC.